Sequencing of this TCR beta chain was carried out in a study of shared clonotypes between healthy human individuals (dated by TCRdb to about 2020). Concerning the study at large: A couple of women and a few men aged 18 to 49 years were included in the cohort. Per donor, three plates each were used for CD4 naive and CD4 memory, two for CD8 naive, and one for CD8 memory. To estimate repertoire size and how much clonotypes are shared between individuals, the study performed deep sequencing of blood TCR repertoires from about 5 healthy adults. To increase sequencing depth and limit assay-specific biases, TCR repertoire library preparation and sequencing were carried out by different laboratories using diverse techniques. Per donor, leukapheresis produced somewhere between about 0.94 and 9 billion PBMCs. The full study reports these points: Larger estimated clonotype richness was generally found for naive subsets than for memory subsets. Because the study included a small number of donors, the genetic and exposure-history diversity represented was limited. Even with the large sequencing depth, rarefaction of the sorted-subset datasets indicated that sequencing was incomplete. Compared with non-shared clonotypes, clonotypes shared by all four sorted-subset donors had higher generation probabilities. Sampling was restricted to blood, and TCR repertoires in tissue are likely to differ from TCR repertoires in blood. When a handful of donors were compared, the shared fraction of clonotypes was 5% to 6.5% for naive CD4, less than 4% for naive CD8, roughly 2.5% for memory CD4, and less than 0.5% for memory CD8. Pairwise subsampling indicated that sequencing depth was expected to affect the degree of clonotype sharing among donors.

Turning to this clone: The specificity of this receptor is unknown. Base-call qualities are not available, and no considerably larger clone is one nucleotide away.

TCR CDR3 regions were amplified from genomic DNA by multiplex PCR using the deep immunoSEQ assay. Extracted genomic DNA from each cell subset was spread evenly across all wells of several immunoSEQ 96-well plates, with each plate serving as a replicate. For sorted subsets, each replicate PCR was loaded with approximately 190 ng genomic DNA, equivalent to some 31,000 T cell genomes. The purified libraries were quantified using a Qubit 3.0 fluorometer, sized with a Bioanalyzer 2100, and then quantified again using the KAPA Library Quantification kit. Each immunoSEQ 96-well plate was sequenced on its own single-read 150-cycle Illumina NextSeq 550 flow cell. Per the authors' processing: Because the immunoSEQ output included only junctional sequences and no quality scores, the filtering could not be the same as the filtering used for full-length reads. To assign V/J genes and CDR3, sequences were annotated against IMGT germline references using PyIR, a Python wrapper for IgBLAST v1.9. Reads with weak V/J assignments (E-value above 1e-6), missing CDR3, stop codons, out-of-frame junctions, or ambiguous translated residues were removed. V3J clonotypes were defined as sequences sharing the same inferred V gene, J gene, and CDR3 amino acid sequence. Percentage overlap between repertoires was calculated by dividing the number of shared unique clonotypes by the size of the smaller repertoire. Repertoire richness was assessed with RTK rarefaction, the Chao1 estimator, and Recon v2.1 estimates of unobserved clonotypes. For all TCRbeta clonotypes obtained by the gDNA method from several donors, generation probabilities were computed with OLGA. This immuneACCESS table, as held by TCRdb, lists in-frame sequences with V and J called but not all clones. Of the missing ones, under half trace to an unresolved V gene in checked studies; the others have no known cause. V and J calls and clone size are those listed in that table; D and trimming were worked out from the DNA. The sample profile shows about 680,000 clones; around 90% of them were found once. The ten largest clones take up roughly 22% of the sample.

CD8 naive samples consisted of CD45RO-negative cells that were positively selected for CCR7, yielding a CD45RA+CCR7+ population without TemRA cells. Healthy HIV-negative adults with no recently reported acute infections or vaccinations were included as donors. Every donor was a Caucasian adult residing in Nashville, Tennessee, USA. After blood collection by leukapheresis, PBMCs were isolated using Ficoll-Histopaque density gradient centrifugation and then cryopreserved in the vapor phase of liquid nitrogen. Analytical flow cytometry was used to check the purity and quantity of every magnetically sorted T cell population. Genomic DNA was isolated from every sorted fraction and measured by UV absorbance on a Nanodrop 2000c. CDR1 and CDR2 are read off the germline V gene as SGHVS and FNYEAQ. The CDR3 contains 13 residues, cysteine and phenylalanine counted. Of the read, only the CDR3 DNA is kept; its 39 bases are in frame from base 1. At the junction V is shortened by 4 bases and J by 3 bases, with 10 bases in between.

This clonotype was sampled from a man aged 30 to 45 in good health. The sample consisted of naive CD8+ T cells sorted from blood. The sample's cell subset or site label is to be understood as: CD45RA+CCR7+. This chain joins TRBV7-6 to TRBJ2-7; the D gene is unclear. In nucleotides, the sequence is TGTGCCAGCAGCTACCGAGATAACTACGAGCAGTACTTC. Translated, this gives CASSYRDNYEQYF.